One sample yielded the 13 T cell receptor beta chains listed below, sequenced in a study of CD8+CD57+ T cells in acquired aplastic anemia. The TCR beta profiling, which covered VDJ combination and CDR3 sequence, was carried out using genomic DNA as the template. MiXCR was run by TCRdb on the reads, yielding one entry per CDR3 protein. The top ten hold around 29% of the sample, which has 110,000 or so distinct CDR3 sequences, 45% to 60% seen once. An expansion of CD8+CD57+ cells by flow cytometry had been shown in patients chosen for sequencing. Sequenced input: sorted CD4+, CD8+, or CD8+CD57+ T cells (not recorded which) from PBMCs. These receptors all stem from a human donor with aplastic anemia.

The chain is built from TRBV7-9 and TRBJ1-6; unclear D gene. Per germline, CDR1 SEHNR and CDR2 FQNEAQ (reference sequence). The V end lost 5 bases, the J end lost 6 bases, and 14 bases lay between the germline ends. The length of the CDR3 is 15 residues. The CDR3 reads CASSPTASLNSPLHF. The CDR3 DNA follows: TGTGCCAGCAGCCCTACCGCTAGCCTTAATTCACCCCTCCACTTT.

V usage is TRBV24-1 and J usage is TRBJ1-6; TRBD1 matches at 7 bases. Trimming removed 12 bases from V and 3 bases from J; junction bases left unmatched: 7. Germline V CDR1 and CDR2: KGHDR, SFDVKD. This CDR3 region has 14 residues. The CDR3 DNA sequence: TGTGCCCCAGAGGGGGACAGCTATAATTCACCCCTCCACTTT. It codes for CAPEGDSYNSPLHF.

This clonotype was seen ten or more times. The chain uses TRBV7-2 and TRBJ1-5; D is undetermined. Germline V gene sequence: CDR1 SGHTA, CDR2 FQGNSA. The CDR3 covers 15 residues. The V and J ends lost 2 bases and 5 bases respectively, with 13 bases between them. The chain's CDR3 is CASSLWVRWDQPQHF. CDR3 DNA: TGTGCCAGCAGCTTATGGGTCAGGTGGGATCAGCCCCAGCATTTT. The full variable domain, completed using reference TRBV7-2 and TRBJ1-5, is GAGVSQSPSNKVTEKGKDVELRCDPISGHTALYWYRQSLGQGLEFLIYFQGNSAPDKSGLPSDRFSAERTGGSVSTLTIQRTQQEDSAVYLCASSLWVRWDQPQHFGDGTRLSIL.

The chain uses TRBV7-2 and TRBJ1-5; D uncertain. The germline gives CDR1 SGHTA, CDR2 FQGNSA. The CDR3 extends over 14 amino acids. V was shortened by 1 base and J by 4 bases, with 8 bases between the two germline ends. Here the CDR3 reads CASSLELGNQPQHF. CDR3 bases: TGTGCCAGCAGCTTAGAGTTAGGTAATCAGCCCCAGCATTTT.

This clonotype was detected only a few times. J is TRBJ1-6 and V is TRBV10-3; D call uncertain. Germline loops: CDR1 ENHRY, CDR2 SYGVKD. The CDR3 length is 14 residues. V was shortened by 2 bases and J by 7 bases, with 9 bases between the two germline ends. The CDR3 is CAISELQANSPLHF. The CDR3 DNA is TGTGCCATCAGTGAGCTTCAGGCCAATTCACCCCTCCACTTT.

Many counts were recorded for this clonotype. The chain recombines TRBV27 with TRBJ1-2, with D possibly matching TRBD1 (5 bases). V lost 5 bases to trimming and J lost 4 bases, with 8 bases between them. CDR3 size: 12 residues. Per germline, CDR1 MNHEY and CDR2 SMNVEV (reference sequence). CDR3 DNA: TGTGCCAGCAGTCCGGGGGGCTATGGCTACACCTTC. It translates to CASSPGGYGYTF.

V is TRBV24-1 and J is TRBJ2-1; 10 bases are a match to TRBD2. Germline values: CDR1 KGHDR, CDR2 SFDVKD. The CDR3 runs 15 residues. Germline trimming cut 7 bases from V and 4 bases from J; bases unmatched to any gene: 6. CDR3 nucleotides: TGTGCCACCAGGTCCGCTAGCGGGGGATACAATGAGCAGTTCTTC. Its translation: CATRSASGGYNEQFF.

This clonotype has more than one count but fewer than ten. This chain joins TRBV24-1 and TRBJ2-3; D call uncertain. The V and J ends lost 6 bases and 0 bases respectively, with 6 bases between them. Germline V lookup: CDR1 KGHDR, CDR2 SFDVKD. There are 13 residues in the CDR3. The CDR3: CATSQGSTDTQYF. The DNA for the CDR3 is TGTGCCACCAGTCAAGGGAGCACAGATACGCAGTATTTT.

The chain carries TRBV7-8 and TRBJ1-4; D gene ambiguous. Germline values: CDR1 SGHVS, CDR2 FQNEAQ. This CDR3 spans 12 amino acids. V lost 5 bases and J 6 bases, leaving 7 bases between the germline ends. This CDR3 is CASSTTYEKLFF. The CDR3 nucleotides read TGTGCCAGCAGCACCACATATGAAAAACTGTTTTTT.

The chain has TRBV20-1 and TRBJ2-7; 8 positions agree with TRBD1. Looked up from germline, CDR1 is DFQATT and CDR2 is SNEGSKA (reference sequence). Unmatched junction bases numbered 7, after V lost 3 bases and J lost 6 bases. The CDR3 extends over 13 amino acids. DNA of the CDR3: TGCAGTGCTAGTGGGGCAGGGGGCGGCGAGCAGTACTTC. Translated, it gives CSASGAGGGEQYF.

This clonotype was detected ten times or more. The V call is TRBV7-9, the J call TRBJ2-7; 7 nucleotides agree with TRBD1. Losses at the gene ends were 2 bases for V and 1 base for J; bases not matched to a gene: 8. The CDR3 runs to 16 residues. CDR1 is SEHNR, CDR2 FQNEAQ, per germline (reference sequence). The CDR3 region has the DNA TGTGCCAGCAGCTTAAGGCGGACAGGAACATCCTACGAGCAGTACTTC. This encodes CASSLRRTGTSYEQYF.

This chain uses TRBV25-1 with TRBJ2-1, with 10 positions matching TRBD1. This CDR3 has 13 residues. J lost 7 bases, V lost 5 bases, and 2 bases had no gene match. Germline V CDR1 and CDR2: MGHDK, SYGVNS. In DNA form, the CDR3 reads TGTGCCAGCAGTTGGACAGGGGGGAATGAGCAGTTCTTC. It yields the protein CASSWTGGNEQFF.

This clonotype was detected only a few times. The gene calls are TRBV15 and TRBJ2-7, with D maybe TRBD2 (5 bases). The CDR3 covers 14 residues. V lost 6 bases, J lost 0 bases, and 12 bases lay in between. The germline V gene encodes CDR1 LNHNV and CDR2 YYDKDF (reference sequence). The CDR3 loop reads CATRRTGSSYEQYF. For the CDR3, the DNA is TGTGCCACCAGACGGACTGGGAGCTCCTACGAGCAGTACTTC.